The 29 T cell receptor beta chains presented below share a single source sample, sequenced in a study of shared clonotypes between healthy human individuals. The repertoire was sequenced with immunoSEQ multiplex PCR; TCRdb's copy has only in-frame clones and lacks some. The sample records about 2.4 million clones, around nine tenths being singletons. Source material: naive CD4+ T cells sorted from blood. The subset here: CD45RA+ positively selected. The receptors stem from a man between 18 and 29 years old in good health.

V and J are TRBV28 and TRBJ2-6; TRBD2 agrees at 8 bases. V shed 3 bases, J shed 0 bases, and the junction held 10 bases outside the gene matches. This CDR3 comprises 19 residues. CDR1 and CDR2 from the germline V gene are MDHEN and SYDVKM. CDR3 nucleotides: TGTGCCAGCAGTTTGAAGGGTCTGCGGGGGGCCTCTGGGGCCAACGTCCTGACTTTC. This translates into CASSLKGLRGASGANVLTF.

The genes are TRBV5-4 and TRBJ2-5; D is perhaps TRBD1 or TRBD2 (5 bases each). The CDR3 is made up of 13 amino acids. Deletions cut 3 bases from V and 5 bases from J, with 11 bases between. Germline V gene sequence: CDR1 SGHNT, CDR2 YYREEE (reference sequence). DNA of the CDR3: TGTGCCAGCAGCTCAGTATGGGGGGAGACCCAGTACTTC. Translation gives CASSSVWGETQYF.

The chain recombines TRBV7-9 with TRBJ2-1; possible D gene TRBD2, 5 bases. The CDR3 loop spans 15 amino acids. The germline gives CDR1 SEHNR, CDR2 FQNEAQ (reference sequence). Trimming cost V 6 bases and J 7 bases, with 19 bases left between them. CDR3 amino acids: CASRPTSGPRNEQFF. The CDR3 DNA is TGTGCCAGCAGGCCAACTAGTGGCCCTCGGAATGAGCAGTTCTTC.

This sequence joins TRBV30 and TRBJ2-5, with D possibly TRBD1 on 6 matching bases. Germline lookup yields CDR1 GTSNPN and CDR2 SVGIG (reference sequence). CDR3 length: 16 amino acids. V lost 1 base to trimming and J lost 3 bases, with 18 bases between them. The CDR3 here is CAWSAARQAVKETQYF. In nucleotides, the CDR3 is TGTGCCTGGAGTGCCGCCCGACAGGCGGTGAAAGAGACCCAGTACTTC. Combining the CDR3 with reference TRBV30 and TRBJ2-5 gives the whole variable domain SQTIHQWPATLVQPVGSPLSLECTVEGTSNPNLYWYRQAAGRGLQLLFYSVGIGQISSEVPQNLSASRPQDRQFILSSKKLLLSDSGFYLCAWSAARQAVKETQYFGPGTRLLVL.

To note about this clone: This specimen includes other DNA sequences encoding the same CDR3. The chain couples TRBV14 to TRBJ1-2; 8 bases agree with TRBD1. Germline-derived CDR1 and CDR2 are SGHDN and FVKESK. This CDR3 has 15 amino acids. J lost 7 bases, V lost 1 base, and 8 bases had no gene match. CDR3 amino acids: CASSQAGTGGFGYTF. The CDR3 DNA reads TGTGCCAGCAGCCAAGCCGGCACAGGGGGATTTGGCTACACCTTC. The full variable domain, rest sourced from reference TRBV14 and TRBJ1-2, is EAGVTQFPSHSVIEKGQTVTLRCDPISGHDNLYWYRRVMGKEIKFLLHFVKESKQDESGMPNNRFLAERTGGTYSTLKVQPAELEDSGVYFCASSQAGTGGFGYTFGSGTRLTVV.

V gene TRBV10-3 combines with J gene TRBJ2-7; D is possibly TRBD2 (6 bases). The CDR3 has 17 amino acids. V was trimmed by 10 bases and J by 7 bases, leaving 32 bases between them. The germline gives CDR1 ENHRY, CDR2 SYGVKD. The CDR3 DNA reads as TGTGCCACCGGACGCGGGGACCTCCGAAGGTCTTCCTGGGAGCAGTACTTC. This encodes CATGRGDLRRSSWEQYF.

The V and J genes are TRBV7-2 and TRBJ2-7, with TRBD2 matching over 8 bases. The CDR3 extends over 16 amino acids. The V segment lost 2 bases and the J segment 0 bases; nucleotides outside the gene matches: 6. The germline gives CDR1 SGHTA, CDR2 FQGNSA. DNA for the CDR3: TGTGCCAGCAGCTTAAATCCAGCGGGAGCCTCCTACGAGCAGTACTTC. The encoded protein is CASSLNPAGASYEQYF.

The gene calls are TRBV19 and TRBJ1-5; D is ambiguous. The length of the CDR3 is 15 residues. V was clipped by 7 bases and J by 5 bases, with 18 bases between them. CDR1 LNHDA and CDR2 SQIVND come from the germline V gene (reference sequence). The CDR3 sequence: CASNRRAAGDQPQHF. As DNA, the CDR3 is TGTGCCAGTAACCGCCGCGCGGCGGGCGATCAGCCCCAGCATTTT.

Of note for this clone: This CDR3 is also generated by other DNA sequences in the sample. The CDR3 spells CASSRQNTEAFF. In DNA, the CDR3 is TGTGCCAGCAGTAGACAGAACACTGAAGCTTTCTTT. The chain joins TRBV6-5 to TRBJ1-1; D is unclear. Germline assignment: CDR1 MNHEY and CDR2 SVGAGI. Deletions cut 5 bases from V and 1 base from J, with 5 bases between. The CDR3 runs to 12 residues.

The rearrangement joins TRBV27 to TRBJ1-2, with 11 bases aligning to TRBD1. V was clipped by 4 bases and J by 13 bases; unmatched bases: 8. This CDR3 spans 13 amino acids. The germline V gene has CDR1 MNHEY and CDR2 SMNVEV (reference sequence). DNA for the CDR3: TGTGCCAGCAGTTCTCCGCCCGGGACAGGGGGCACCTTC. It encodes CASSSPPGTGGTF.

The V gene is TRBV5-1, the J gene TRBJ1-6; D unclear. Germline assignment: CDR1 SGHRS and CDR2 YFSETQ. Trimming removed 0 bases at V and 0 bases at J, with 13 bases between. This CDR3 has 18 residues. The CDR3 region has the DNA TGCGCCAGCAGCTTGGAAGTCGGGGAGAGCTCCTATAATTCACCCCTCCACTTT. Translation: CASSLEVGESSYNSPLHF.

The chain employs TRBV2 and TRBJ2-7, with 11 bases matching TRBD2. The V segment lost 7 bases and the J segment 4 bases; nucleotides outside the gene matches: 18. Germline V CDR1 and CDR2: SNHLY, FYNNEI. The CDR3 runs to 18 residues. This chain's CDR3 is CASTLLPLLAGELYEQYF. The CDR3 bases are TGTGCCAGCACACTTTTACCATTACTAGCGGGAGAGTTGTACGAGCAGTACTTC.

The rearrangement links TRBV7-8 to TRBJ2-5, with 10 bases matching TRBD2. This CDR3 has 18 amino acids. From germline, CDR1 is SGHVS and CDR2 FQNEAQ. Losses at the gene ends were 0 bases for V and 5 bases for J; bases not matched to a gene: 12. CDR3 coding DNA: TGTGCCAGCAGCTTAGCGTCGTCAATAGCGGGAGGAGATGAGACCCAGTACTTC. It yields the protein CASSLASSIAGGDETQYF.

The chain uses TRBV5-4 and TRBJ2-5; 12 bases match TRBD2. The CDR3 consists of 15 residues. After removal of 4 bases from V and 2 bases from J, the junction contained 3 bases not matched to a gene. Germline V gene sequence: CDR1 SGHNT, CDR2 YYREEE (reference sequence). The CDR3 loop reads CASSAGTSGQETQYF. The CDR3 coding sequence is TGTGCCAGCAGCGCGGGGACTAGCGGGCAAGAGACCCAGTACTTC. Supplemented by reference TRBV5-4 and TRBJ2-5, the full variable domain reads ETGVTQSPTHLIKTRGQQVTLRCSSQSGHNTVSWYQQALGQGPQFIFQYYREEENGRGNFPPRFSGLQFPNYSSELNVNALELDDSALYLCASSAGTSGQETQYFGPGTRLLVL.

Here the CDR3 reads CASLGPGELFF. CDR3 coding DNA: TGTGCCAGCTTGGGCCCCGGGGAGCTGTTTTTT. This chain links TRBV6-5 with TRBJ2-2; D gene ambiguous. The V gene lost 8 bases and the J gene lost 6 bases, with 7 bases spanning the gap. CDR1 and CDR2 (germline): MNHEY, SVGAGI. The CDR3 runs to 11 residues.

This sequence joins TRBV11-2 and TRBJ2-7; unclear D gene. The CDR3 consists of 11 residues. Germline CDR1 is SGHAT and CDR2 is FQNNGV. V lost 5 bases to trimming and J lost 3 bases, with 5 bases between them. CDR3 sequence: CASSLHYEQYF. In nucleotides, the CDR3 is TGTGCCAGCAGCCTCCACTACGAGCAGTACTTC. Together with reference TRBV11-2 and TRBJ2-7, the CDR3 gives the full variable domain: EAGVAQSPRYKIIEKRQSVAFWCNPISGHATLYWYQQILGQGPKLLIQFQNNGVVDDSQLPKDRFSAERLKGVDSTLKIQPAKLEDSAVYLCASSLHYEQYFGPGTRLTVT.

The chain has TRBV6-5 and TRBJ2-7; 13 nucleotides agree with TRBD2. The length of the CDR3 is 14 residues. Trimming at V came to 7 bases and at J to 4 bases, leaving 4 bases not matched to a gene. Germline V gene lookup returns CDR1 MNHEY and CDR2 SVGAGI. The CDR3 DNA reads TGTGCCAGCACCGGGACTAGCGGGAAGTACGAGCAGTACTTC. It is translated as CASTGTSGKYEQYF.

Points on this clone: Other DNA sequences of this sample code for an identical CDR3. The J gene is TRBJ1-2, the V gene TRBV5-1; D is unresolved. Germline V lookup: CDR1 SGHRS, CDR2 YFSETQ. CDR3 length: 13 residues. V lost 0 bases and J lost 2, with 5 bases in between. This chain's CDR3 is CASSLEGNYGYTF. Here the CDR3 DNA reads TGCGCCAGCAGCTTGGAAGGAAACTATGGCTACACCTTC.

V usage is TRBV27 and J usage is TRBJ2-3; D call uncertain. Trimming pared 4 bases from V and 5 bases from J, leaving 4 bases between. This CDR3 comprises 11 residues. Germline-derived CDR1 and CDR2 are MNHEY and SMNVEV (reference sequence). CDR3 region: CASSSIDTQYF. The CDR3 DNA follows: TGTGCCAGCAGTTCGATAGATACGCAGTATTTT.

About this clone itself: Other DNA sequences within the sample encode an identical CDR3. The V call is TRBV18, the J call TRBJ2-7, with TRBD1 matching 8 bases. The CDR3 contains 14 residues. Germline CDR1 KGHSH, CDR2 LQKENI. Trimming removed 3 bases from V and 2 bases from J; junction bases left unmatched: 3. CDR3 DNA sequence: TGTGCCAGCTCACCTCGGGACAGGCCCTACGAGCAGTACTTC. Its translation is CASSPRDRPYEQYF.

The DNA of the CDR3 is TGTGCCAGCAGTGGGACTCCCACCTACGAGCAGTACTTC. Its translation: CASSGTPTYEQYF. V is TRBV6-1 and J is TRBJ2-7; perhaps TRBD2 as D (5 bases). The V gene's germline CDR1 is MNHNS and CDR2 SASEGT. V was trimmed by 4 bases and J by 2 bases, leaving 9 bases between them. The CDR3 covers 13 residues.

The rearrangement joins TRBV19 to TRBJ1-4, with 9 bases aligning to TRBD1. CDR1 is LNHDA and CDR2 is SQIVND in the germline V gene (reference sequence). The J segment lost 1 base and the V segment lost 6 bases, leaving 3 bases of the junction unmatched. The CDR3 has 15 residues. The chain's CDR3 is CASRDRGETNEKLFF. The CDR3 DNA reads TGTGCCAGTAGGGACAGGGGCGAAACTAATGAAAAACTGTTTTTT.

For the CDR3, the DNA is TGTGCCAGCGCTGGCGACAGGCCAGGACTCGCCTACGAGCAGTACTTC. It specifies CASAGDRPGLAYEQYF. The chain is built from TRBV27 and TRBJ2-7, with D maybe TRBD1 (6 bases). Germline CDR1 is MNHEY and CDR2 is SMNVEV (reference sequence). This CDR3 has 16 amino acids. V was shortened by 8 bases and J by 2 bases, with 22 bases between the two germline ends.

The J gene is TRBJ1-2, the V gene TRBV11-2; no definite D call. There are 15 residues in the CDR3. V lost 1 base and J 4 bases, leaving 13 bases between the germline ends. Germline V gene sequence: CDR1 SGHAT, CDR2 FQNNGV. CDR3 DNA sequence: TGTGCCAGCAGCTTAGTAGGCAGGCGGAGCTATGGCTACACCTTC. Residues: CASSLVGRRSYGYTF. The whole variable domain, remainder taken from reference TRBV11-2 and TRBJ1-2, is EAGVAQSPRYKIIEKRQSVAFWCNPISGHATLYWYQQILGQGPKLLIQFQNNGVVDDSQLPKDRFSAERLKGVDSTLKIQPAKLEDSAVYLCASSLVGRRSYGYTFGSGTRLTVV.

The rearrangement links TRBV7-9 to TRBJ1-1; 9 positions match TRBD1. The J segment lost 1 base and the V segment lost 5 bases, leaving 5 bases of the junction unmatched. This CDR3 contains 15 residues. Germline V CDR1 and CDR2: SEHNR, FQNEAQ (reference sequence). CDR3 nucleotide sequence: TGTGCCAGCAGCCTCTCACAGGGGGCGAACACTGAAGCTTTCTTT. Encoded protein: CASSLSQGANTEAFF.

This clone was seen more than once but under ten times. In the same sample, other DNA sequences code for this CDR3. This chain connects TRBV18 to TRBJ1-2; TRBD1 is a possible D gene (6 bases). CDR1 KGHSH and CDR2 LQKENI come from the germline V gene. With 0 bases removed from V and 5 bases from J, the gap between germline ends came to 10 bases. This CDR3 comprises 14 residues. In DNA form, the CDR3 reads TGTGCCAGCTCACCACCTGGACAGTCATATGGCTACACCTTC. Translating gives CASSPPGQSYGYTF.

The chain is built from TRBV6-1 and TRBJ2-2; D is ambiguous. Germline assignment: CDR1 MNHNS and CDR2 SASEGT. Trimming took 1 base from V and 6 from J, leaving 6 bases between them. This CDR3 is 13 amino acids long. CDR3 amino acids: CASSEGSPGELFF. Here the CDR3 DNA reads TGTGCCAGCAGTGAAGGTAGCCCCGGGGAGCTGTTTTTT.

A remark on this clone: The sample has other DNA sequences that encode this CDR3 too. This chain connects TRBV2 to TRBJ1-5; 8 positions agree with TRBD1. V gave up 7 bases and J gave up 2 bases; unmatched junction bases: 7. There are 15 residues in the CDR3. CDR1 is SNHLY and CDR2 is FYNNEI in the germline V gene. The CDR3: CASTGTGGGNQPQHF. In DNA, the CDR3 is TGTGCCAGCACCGGGACAGGTGGGGGCAATCAGCCCCAGCATTTT.

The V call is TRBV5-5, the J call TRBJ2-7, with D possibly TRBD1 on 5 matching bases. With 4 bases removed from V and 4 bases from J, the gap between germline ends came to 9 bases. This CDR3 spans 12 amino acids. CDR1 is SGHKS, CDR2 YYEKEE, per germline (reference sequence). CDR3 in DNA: TGTGCCAGCAGCATAGACAGATACGAGCAGTACTTC. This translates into CASSIDRYEQYF. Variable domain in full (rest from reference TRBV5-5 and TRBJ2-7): DAGVTQSPTHLIKTRGQQVTLRCSPISGHKSVSWYQQVLGQGPQFIFQYYEKEERGRGNFPDRFSARQFPNYSSELNVNALLLGDSALYLCASSIDRYEQYFGPGTRLTVT.